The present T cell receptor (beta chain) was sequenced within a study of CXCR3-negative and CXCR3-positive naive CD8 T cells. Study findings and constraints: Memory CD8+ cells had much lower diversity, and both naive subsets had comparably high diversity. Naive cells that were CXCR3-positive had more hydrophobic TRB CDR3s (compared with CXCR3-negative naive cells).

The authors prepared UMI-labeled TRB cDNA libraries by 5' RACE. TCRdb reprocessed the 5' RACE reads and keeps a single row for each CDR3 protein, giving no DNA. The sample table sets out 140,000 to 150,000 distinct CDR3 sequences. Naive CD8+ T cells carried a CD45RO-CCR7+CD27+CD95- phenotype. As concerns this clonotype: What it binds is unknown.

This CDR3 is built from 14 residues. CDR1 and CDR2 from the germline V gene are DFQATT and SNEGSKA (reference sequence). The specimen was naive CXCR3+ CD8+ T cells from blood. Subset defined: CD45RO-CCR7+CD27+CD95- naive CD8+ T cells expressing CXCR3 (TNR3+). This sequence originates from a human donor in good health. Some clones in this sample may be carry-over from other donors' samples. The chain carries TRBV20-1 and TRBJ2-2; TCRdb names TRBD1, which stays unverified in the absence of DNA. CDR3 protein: CSALPQGWPGELFF.